This TCR beta chain emerged from a study of shared clonotypes between healthy human individuals. Study-level information: The donor group consisted of two women and three men, aged 18 to 49.

Profiling relied on immunoSEQ multiplex PCR, and the TCRdb table lists in-frame clones only, not all of them. Counted here are about 470,000 clones, about four fifths occurring once; the ten biggest clones make up roughly 13%. The CDR3 runs to 13 residues. Trimming removed 5 bases from V and 8 bases from J, with 12 bases in between. Germline V gene sequence: CDR1 SGHTA, CDR2 FQGTGA. This rearrangement joins TRBV7-3 to TRBJ2-2; D gene ambiguous. The TCR originated in a woman aged 40 to 49 in good health. Some clones in this sample may be carry-over from other donors' samples. The sequenced sample consisted of PBMCs. CDR3 residues: CASSPAPNGELFF. The DNA of the CDR3 is TGTGCCAGCAGCCCCGCACCAAATGGGGAGCTGTTTTTT.